The rows below give T cell receptor beta chains drawn from one sample of a study of OX40 agonist ivuxolimab in advanced cancers. Using immunoSEQ multiplex PCR, the repertoire was profiled, and TCRdb retains in-frame clones only, with some absent. The data show about 40,000 clones, approximately 75% seen once. The specimen was CD4+ or CD8+ T cells sorted from blood, collected in a trial of the OX40 agonist ivuxolimab. These receptors were taken from an adult with an advanced solid tumor such as melanoma, head and neck, liver or kidney cancer. CDR3s include the opening cysteine and the closing phenylalanine or tryptophan. The D gene is left open where the match is weak. For some rows the clone size is stated as once, few or many, or as a class when expanded; others skip it.

d_call,v_call,j_call,clone_size,cdr3_nt,cdr3_aa
-,TRBV5-4,TRBJ2-3,once,TGTGCCAGCAGCTTGGGGCGGGGGCTAGCGGTCACAGATACGCAGTATTTT,CASSLGRGLAVTDTQYF
-,TRBV18,TRBJ2-6,-,TGTGCCAGCTCACGATCGACACAACAATCTGGGGCCAACGTCCTGACTTTC,CASSRSTQQSGANVLTF
TRBD2,TRBV9,TRBJ2-1,-,TGTGCCAGCAGCGTGACCGGGACTAGCGGCAATGAGCAGTTCTTC,CASSVTGTSGNEQFF
-,TRBV4-3,TRBJ1-1,-,TGCGCCAGCAGCCCCACCCCGGTCTTGAACACTGAAGCTTTCTTT,CASSPTPVLNTEAFF
TRBD1,TRBV18,TRBJ1-1,-,TGTGCCAGCTCACCCCTGGTGGGACAGACGTGGGAGAACACTGAAGCTTTCTTT,CASSPLVGQTWENTEAFF
TRBD1,TRBV7-9,TRBJ1-2,few,TGTGCCAGCAGCCCGGGGACAGAGTCTCTTGGCTACACCTTC,CASSPGTESLGYTF
TRBD2,TRBV5-1,TRBJ2-2,-,TGCGCCAGCAGCCTCCCGACTAGCGGGAACACCGGGGAGCTGTTTTTT,CASSLPTSGNTGELFF
TRBD2,TRBV5-4,TRBJ2-7,-,TGTGCCAGCAGCTTGGAGTTAGCGGGAGGGCCTAGCGAGCAGTACTTC,CASSLELAGGPSEQYF
-,TRBV5-4,TRBJ1-5,-,TGTGCCAGCAGCTCGTCTGGGGATCAGCCCCAGCATTTT,CASSSSGDQPQHF
TRBD1,TRBV30,TRBJ1-2,few,TGTGCCTGGAGTGTGAAGGGGGCCTATGGCTACACCTTC,CAWSVKGAYGYTF
TRBD1,TRBV2,TRBJ1-5,once,TGTGCCAGCAGGGGGACAGGGGTGGGCAATCAGCCCCAGCATTTT,CASRGTGVGNQPQHF